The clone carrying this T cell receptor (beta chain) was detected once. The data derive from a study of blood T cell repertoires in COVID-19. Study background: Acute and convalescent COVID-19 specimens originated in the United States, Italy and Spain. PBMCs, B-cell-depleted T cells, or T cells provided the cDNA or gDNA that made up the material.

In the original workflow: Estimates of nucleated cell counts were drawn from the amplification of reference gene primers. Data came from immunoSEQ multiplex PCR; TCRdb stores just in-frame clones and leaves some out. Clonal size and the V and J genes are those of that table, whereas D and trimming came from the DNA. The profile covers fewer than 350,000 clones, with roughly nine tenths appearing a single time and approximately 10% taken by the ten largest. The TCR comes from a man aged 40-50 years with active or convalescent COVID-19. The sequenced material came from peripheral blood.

CDR3 bases: TGTGCCAGCAGCCCATCGACAAGGTCCTACGAGCAGTACTTC. It encodes CASSPSTRSYEQYF. The chain employs TRBV5-4 and TRBJ2-7; D unresolved. The CDR3 length is 14 residues. V was shortened by 4 bases and J by 1 base, with 12 bases between the two germline ends. Germline CDR1 reads SGHNT; CDR2 reads YYREEE (reference sequence).